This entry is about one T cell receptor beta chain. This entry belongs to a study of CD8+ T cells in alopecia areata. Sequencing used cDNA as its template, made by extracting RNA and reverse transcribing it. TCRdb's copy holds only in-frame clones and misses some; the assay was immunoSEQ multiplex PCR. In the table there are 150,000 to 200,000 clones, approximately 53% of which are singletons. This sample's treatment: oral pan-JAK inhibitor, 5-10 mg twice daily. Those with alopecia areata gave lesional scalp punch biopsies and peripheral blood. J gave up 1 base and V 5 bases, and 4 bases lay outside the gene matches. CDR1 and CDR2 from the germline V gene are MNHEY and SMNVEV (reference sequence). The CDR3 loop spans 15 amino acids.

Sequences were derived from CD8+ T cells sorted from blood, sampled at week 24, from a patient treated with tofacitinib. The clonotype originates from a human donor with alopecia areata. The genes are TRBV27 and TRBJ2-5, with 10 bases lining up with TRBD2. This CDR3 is CASSGERGGQETQYF. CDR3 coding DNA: TGTGCCAGCAGTGGTGAGCGGGGGGGCCAAGAGACCCAGTACTTC.